This TCR beta chain came from a study of beta chain features in type 1 diabetes. This CDR3 is built from 14 residues. V lost 1 base and J lost 10, with 13 bases in between. Germline values: CDR1 LGHNA, CDR2 YSLEER. This clone was found once. The antigen is not known. Sequencing targeted expressed TCRB transcripts, as all isolated RNA had been reverse transcribed. Clones were read by immunoSEQ multiplex PCR, and TCRdb kept only the in-frame ones, dropping some. The sample holds 150,000 to 200,000 clones, 50% to 70% seen once. Findings of the study overall: Among all four CD4+ subsets, Type 1 diabetes patients had TCRB CDR3s that were moderately but significantly shorter.

The sample taken for sequencing was naive CD4+ T cells from blood. The source of this sequence is a man aged 30 to 45 with type 1 diabetes. The J gene is TRBJ2-2, the V gene TRBV4-3; perhaps TRBD2 as D (6 bases). The CDR3 DNA is TGCGCCAGCAGCCAAGGGAGGGATATTGTGGAGCTGTTTTTT. This gives the protein CASSQGRDIVELFF.